This TCR beta chain was captured by sequencing in a study of OX40 agonist ivuxolimab in advanced cancers. Study as a whole: In this trial design, patients received ivuxolimab intravenously at 0.01 to 10 mg/kg every 2 weeks.

Produced via immunoSEQ multiplex PCR; TCRdb's table is partial and in-frame only. The table shows 10,000 to 13,000 clones, with less than 80% occurring only once. CDR3 length: 14 residues. V shed 3 bases and J shed 7 bases, with 13 bases lying between them. Per germline, CDR1 SGDLS and CDR2 YYNGEE. This TCR was sampled from an adult with an advanced solid tumor such as melanoma, head and neck, liver or kidney cancer. The V and J genes are TRBV9 and TRBJ2-2; D is undetermined. The source material was CD4+ or CD8+ T cells sorted from blood, sampled in a trial of the OX40 agonist ivuxolimab. The CDR3 reads CASSGSWVGGELFF. The CDR3 DNA follows: TGTGCCAGCAGCGGCTCATGGGTGGGCGGGGAGCTGTTTTTT.